The entry below describes one T cell receptor beta chain. The authors' processing: Estimation of nucleated cell counts relied on the amplification of reference gene primers. This table comes from immunoSEQ multiplex PCR, and its TCRdb copy is limited to in-frame clones, with some not included. From that table come the V and J calls and clone size; the DNA was used to work out D and trimming. There are about 280,000 clones in the sample; roughly 80% occur only once, and approximately 5% lies in the top ten. This sample is part of a study of blood T cell repertoires in COVID-19. From germline, CDR1 is SGHKS and CDR2 YYEKEE (reference sequence). Trimming shortened V by 0 bases and J by 4 bases, and 18 bases separated the two germline ends. The CDR3 is made up of 17 amino acids. Ages ranged from roughly 18 to 100 years, with residence in 24 US areas. Grouping used clinical history reported by participants in a survey and questionnaire.

The sequence came from a middle-aged man who had been exposed to COVID-19. The sequenced material came from PBMCs or T cells enriched from blood (not recorded which). J is TRBJ2-3 and V is TRBV5-5, with D possibly being TRBD1 (8 bases). The CDR3 coding sequence is TGTGCCAGCAGCTTGGCCGGACAGGGAGGGTTTCCAGATACGCAGTATTTT. The encoded protein is CASSLAGQGGFPDTQYF.